Following are 20 T cell receptor beta chains from one sample sequenced in a study of T cell responses to AZD1222 COVID-19 vaccine. The method was immunoSEQ multiplex PCR; TCRdb's version includes in-frame clones alone and lacks a portion of them. This sample has roughly 65,000 clones, with about 80% found just once. The sample in question was peripheral blood, obtained on day 0 of AZD1222 vaccination. Receptors originate from an adult in good health.

The chain couples TRBV5-8 to TRBJ2-4; 7 bases are shared with TRBD2. V shed 0 bases, J shed 1 base, and the junction held 4 bases outside the gene matches. Germline CDR1 reads SGHTS; CDR2 reads YDEGEE. The CDR3 is made up of 16 amino acids. CDR3 region: CASSLGREGAKNIQYF. CDR3 coding DNA: TGTGCCAGCAGCTTGGGAAGGGAGGGGGCCAAAAACATTCAGTACTTC.

The chain couples TRBV27 to TRBJ2-2; 15 bases fit TRBD2. The V gene end was trimmed by 4 bases and the J gene end by 1 base; junction bases not matched to a gene: 4. The germline CDR1 and CDR2 sequences are MNHEY and SMNVEV (reference sequence). The CDR3 totals 18 residues. The CDR3 nucleotides are TGTGCCAGCAGTTGGGGACTAGCGGGGGGAAAGAACACCGGGGAGCTGTTTTTT. Translated: CASSWGLAGGKNTGELFF.

This clone came up a few times. CDR3 region: CASSQREAREQYF. In nucleotides, the CDR3 is TGTGCCAGCAGCCAACGGGAGGCCCGGGAGCAGTACTTC. The chain combines TRBV14 with TRBJ2-7; 7 nucleotides line up with TRBD2. This CDR3 comprises 13 residues. Germline V gene sequence: CDR1 SGHDN, CDR2 FVKESK. Losses at the gene ends were 2 bases for V and 7 bases for J; bases not matched to a gene: 5.

This chain uses TRBV5-4 with TRBJ1-4; 7 nucleotides line up with TRBD1. The V and J ends lost 3 bases and 7 bases, in that order; junction bases with no gene match: 6. Germline CDR1 is SGHNT and CDR2 is YYREEE (reference sequence). The CDR3 runs 14 residues. This chain's CDR3 is CASSYDREGEKLFF. The CDR3 DNA sequence: TGTGCCAGCAGCTATGACAGGGAGGGTGAAAAACTGTTTTTT.

The chain is built from TRBV7-2 and TRBJ2-7, with 10 bases that match TRBD2. Per the germline V gene, CDR1 is SGHTA and CDR2 is FQGNSA. This CDR3 spans 14 amino acids. The J segment lost 2 bases and the V segment lost 2 bases, leaving 0 bases of the junction unmatched. The CDR3 spells CASSLSGGAYEQYF. The CDR3 nucleotides read TGTGCCAGCAGCTTAAGCGGGGGGGCCTACGAGCAGTACTTC.

The chain carries TRBV30 and TRBJ1-4, with TRBD1 identical over 9 bases. Germline loops: CDR1 GTSNPN, CDR2 SVGIG (reference sequence). The CDR3 sequence is 17 residues long. The junction had 11 bases not matched to a gene; V was cut back by 6 bases and J by 0 bases. The chain's CDR3 is CACIPGQGVATNEKLFF. The CDR3 nucleotides are TGTGCCTGCATTCCGGGACAGGGCGTTGCAACTAATGAAAAACTGTTTTTT.

In its sample, this clone was seen once. The chain carries TRBV25-1 and TRBJ1-1; D not certain. This CDR3 is 14 amino acids long. From germline, CDR1 is MGHDK and CDR2 SYGVNS. V gave up 7 bases and J gave up 4 bases, with 16 bases separating them. The CDR3, as DNA: TGTGCCAGCAAGCCTCCGACCGAGAGCACTGAAGCTTTCTTT. Its translation is CASKPPTESTEAFF.

This clone was observed a handful of times. The rearrangement joins TRBV6-5 to TRBJ1-1; D might be TRBD1 (6 bases). CDR1 and CDR2 (germline): MNHEY, SVGAGI. This CDR3 comprises 15 residues. Trimming cost V 6 bases and J 0 bases, with 14 bases left between them. CDR3 region: CASRPNRVMNTEAFF. The CDR3 nucleotides read TGTGCCAGCAGGCCAAACAGGGTTATGAACACTGAAGCTTTCTTT.

The rearrangement joins TRBV7-9 to TRBJ1-2, with D unclear. The CDR3 totals 16 residues. The V gene's germline CDR1 is SEHNR and CDR2 FQNEAQ (reference sequence). The germline V and J ends were trimmed by 5 bases and 0 bases, with 16 bases remaining between them. The CDR3 is CASSQTGRVANYGYTF. CDR3 nucleotides: TGTGCCAGCAGCCAAACCGGTCGAGTTGCTAACTATGGCTACACCTTC.

The chain is built from TRBV12-3 or TRBV12-4 and TRBJ2-2, with TRBD1 as a possible D gene (5 bases). The length of the CDR3 is 12 residues. Trimming left V 3 bases short and J 9 bases short, with 8 bases between. The chain's CDR3 is CASSLGRRELFF. CDR3 sequence (DNA): TGTGCCAGCAGTTTGGGGCGGAGGGAGCTGTTTTTT.

This chain uses TRBV7-8 with TRBJ1-4; 7 bases agree with TRBD1. The CDR3 length is 18 residues. Germline V gene data show CDR1 as SGHVS and CDR2 as FQNEAQ. With 5 bases clipped from V and 4 bases from J, the junction kept 16 bases outside the gene matches. CDR3 residues: CASSPGTGDPHDNEKLFF. The DNA of the CDR3 is TGTGCCAGCAGCCCGGGAACAGGGGACCCTCATGATAATGAAAAACTGTTTTTT.

This chain uses TRBV18 with TRBJ2-2, with D perhaps matching TRBD1 or TRBD2 (6 bases each). V lost 1 base and J lost 1, with 13 bases in between. In germline, CDR1 is KGHSH, CDR2 LQKENI. The CDR3 is made up of 17 amino acids. CDR3 bases: TGTGCCAGCTCACCACTGTCCGGGGGCCTGAACACCGGGGAGCTGTTTTTT. This encodes CASSPLSGGLNTGELFF.

Notes on this clone: Germline and junction disagree at one end, which may indicate a read error. The rearrangement joins TRBV6-1 to TRBJ1-5; the match to TRBD1 covers 7 bases. This CDR3 has 15 residues. Germline lookup yields CDR1 MNHNS and CDR2 SASEGT. The CDR3 nucleotides read TGTGCCAGCATTGAACGGGACAGTTTCGGTCAGCCCCAGCATTTT. Encoded protein: CASIERDSFGQPQHF.

The chain carries TRBV2 and TRBJ2-3; TRBD2 agrees at 13 bases. The germline V gene encodes CDR1 SNHLY and CDR2 FYNNEI. With V trimmed by 6 bases and J by 3 bases, 3 bases remained unmatched. CDR3 size: 15 residues. CDR3 region: CASRGTSGVTDTQYF. DNA for the CDR3: TGTGCCAGCAGAGGGACTAGCGGGGTAACAGATACGCAGTATTTT.

The chain carries TRBV19 and TRBJ2-3, with 7 bases that match TRBD1. Trimming took 5 bases from V and 7 from J; bases not matched to a gene: 9. Germline V CDR1 and CDR2: LNHDA, SQIVND (reference sequence). This CDR3 region has 14 residues. DNA of the CDR3: TGTGCCAGTAGTGAAGGGGGCGGGCCCCATACGCAGTATTTT. Protein product: CASSEGGGPHTQYF.

The chain joins TRBV4-3 to TRBJ2-1, with D possibly matching TRBD2 (6 bases). V lost 7 bases to trimming and J lost 2 bases, with 12 bases between them. The CDR3 length is 14 residues. Germline CDR1 is LGHNA and CDR2 is YSLEER. CDR3 nucleotides: TGCGCCAGCAATGGGGGGAGGACCTACAATGAGCAGTTCTTC. Its translation is CASNGGRTYNEQFF.

The chain recombines TRBV9 with TRBJ1-2; D might be TRBD1 (5 bases). CDR1 and CDR2 (germline): SGDLS, YYNGEE. The CDR3 contains 13 residues. V gave up 3 bases and J gave up 0 bases, with 6 bases separating them. The CDR3 DNA reads TGTGCCAGCAGCGAGGGACCTAACTATGGCTACACCTTC. It codes for CASSEGPNYGYTF.

For this clone: A much more abundant neighbour one base away suggests this may be a read error. V and J are TRBV11-2 and TRBJ1-1; D is uncertain. Trimming took 5 bases from V and 1 from J, leaving 2 bases between them. Germline V lookup: CDR1 SGHAT, CDR2 FQNNGV. This CDR3 has 11 amino acids. Here the CDR3 reads CASSGNTEAFF. The CDR3 DNA reads as TGTGCCAGCAGCGGGAACACTGAAGCTTTCTTT.

The chain is built from TRBV30 and TRBJ1-1; the D is unclear. The germline V gene encodes CDR1 GTSNPN and CDR2 SVGIG (reference sequence). The CDR3 is 11 amino acids. The V gene lost 5 bases and the J gene lost 4 bases, with 8 bases spanning the gap. DNA for the CDR3: TGTGCCTGGGCGCAACGCACTGAAGCTTTCTTT. It yields the protein CAWAQRTEAFF. The complete variable domain, with remaining parts taken from reference TRBV30 and TRBJ1-1, reads SQTIHQWPATLVQPVGSPLSLECTVEGTSNPNLYWYRQAAGRGLQLLFYSVGIGQISSEVPQNLSASRPQDRQFILSSKKLLLSDSGFYLCAWAQRTEAFFGQGTRLTVV.

In its sample, this clone is medium-sized. The rearrangement uses TRBV6-2 or TRBV6-3 and TRBJ2-5; D is unresolved. Germline CDR1 reads MNHEY; CDR2 reads SVGEGT. V was shortened by 4 bases and J by 5 bases, with 11 bases between the two germline ends. This CDR3 comprises 13 residues. The CDR3 spells CASSWVVEETQYF. CDR3 DNA: TGTGCCAGCAGTTGGGTGGTCGAGGAGACCCAGTACTTC.